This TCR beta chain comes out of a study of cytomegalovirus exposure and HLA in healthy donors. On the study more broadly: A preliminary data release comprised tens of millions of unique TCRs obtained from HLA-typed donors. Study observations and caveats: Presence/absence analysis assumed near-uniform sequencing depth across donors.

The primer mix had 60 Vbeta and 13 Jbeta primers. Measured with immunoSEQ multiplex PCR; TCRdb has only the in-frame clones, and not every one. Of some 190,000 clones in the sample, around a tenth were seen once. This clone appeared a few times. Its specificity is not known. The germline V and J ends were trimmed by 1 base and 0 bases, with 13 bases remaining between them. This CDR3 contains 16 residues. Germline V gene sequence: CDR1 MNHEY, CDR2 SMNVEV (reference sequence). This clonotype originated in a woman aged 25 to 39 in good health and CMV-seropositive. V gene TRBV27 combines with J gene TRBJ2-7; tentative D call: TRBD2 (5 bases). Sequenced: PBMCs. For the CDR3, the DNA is TGTGCCAGCAGTTTATTACCGGGAACTGGCTCCTACGAGCAGTACTTC. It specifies CASSLLPGTGSYEQYF.